This TCR beta chain appears in the sequencing data of a study of cytomegalovirus exposure and HLA in healthy donors. The PCR used 60 Vbeta and 13 Jbeta primers. Sequencing used immunoSEQ multiplex PCR; TCRdb keeps in-frame clones, though not all of them. Among tens of thousands of clones, less than 85% were seen once, and the ten largest hold over 9.5%. In germline, CDR1 is SEHNR, CDR2 FQNEAQ (reference sequence). Trimming removed 5 bases from V and 4 bases from J; junction bases left unmatched: 6. This CDR3 is built from 16 residues. J is TRBJ2-3 and V is TRBV7-9; 13 bases agree with TRBD2. The sample consisted of PBMCs. The source is a woman in her late teens or twenties in good health and CMV-seropositive. As DNA, the CDR3 is TGTGCCAGCAGCGATACTAGCGGGGGGGCTTCAGATACGCAGTATTTT. It is translated as CASSDTSGGASDTQYF.